This is a list of T cell receptor beta chains from one sample in a study of T cell responses to AZD1222 COVID-19 vaccine. TCRdb's copy holds only in-frame clones and misses some; the assay was immunoSEQ multiplex PCR. The table has 85,000 to 130,000 clones, about nine tenths seen once. The material was peripheral blood, obtained on day 0 of AZD1222 vaccination. The receptors were sampled from an adult in good health. CDR3s leave out the opening cysteine and the closing phenylalanine or tryptophan.

TRBV7-6	13	TRBJ2-7	ASSLDDRGRGEQY
TRBV30	11	TRBJ1-2	AWRLQGADGYT
TRBV10-3	12	TRBJ2-3	AISGGQLSDTQY
TRBV3-1/TRBV3-2	12	TRBJ1-2	ASSLGGGLNGYT
TRBV6-5	12	TRBJ2-5	ASRIGALQETQY
TRBV11-2	13	TRBJ2-2	ASSLDPAGVGELF
TRBV19	12	TRBJ2-3	ASSIRKDTDTQY
TRBV5-4	12	TRBJ2-1	ASLTSGSTNEQF
TRBV7-9	12	TRBJ1-2	ASSFGGSSYGYT
TRBV6-4	12	TRBJ2-1	ASSLDGGRNEQF
TRBV27	14	TRBJ1-5	ASAQGITYSNQPQH
TRBV19	10	TRBJ1-1	ASSMWGTEAF
TRBV19	14	TRBJ2-3	ASSIGRTASTDTQY
TRBV19	14	TRBJ1-2	ASSPSGLGANYGYT
TRBV5-4	14	TRBJ2-2	ASKLAGGPGAGELF
TRBV6-2/TRBV6-3	15	TRBJ1-1	ASSPAISGRLNTEAF
TRBV7-9	10	TRBJ2-7	ASSSSFYEQY
TRBV27	12	TRBJ2-7	ASRLAIGPYEQY
TRBV6-6	11	TRBJ2-7	ASSSTGADEQY
TRBV23-1	13	TRBJ2-1	ASSQSVTNYNEQF
TRBV19	13	TRBJ1-5	ASSPGPGPQAPKH
TRBV2	12	TRBJ2-3	ASRVGGQSDTQY
TRBV19	14	TRBJ2-4	ASTPKVAGVVNIQY
TRBV6-2/TRBV6-3	11	TRBJ1-2	ASSYGGRRGYT
TRBV9	13	TRBJ2-2	ASSVDPGGPGELF
TRBV24-1	18	TRBJ2-2	ATSVGGGLAGVESTGELF
TRBV14	13	TRBJ1-5	ASSQGGIGDQPQH
TRBV7-8	12	TRBJ2-3	ASSLSGRLDTQY
TRBV29-1	10	TRBJ2-3	SARGAADTQY
TRBV3-1/TRBV3-2	11	TRBJ2-1	ASSQTRENEQF
TRBV4-1	11	TRBJ2-1	ASSQDGPNEQF
TRBV19	13	TRBJ1-1	ASSPYTGENTEAF
TRBV11-3	16	TRBJ2-1	ASSLLPARDETKRKQF
TRBV24-1	14	TRBJ1-5	ATSAADRGVNQPQH
TRBV28	13	TRBJ2-1	ASRTGQVIYNEQF
TRBV7-8	11	TRBJ2-2	ASSFSVTGELF
TRBV19	14	TRBJ2-3	ASSGGLAASTDTQY
TRBV5-1	12	TRBJ2-1	ASSSSGIISEQF
TRBV6-1	14	TRBJ1-1	ASSGPRWGASTEAF
TRBV7-3	13	TRBJ2-2	ASSPLGGDTGELF
TRBV5-1	15	TRBJ2-2	ASSPRAGVMNTGELF
TRBV27	10	TRBJ2-7	ASSSTGYEQY
TRBV28	13	TRBJ1-6	ASSYNRGGNSPLH
TRBV15	13	TRBJ2-3	ATSTRVTVGDTQY
TRBV6-5	12	TRBJ1-5	ASSGTGESQPQH